The rows below give T cell receptor beta chains drawn from one sample of a study of T cells after yellow fever vaccination. MiXCR, applied by TCRdb to the 5' RACE reads, yields one record per CDR3 protein. The sample includes about 340,000 distinct CDR3 sequences, approximately 4% of them seen just once. This material consisted of PBMCs, taken 5 days after the yellow fever booster vaccination. Source of these receptors: a young man who received the YFV17D yellow fever vaccine. Both conserved end residues are part of each CDR3. A D gene is named only where the DNA matches it firmly. Clone size is not always given. Where it is, it says once, few, many or a class for expanded clones.

j_call	d_call	clone_size	v_call	cdr3_nt	cdr3_aa
TRBJ2-3	-	few	TRBV3-1	TGTGCCAGCAGCCAAGGAGGTGGTACGCAGTATTTT	CASSQGGGTQYF
TRBJ2-3	TRBD2	few	TRBV6-4	TGTGCCAGCATGCCCCCAGCGGGGGTACAAGATACGCAGTATTTT	CASMPPAGVQDTQYF
TRBJ2-1	TRBD2	few	TRBV12-3/TRBV12-4	TGTGCCAGCAGTTTGAGCGGGGGGGCGCACAATGAGCAGTTCTTC	CASSLSGGAHNEQFF
TRBJ2-3	TRBD2	-	TRBV11-2	TGTGCCAGCAGCCGACTAGCGGGGGCCCCAGATACGCAGTATTTT	CASSRLAGAPDTQYF
TRBJ2-5	-	many	TRBV5-1	TGCGCCAGCAGCACACGCCCTGGAGAGACCCAGTACTTC	CASSTRPGETQYF
TRBJ1-1	-	-	TRBV6-6	TGTGCCAGCAGCCCCCAGGGACCCAACACTGAAGCTTTCTTT	CASSPQGPNTEAFF
TRBJ2-1	-	few	TRBV4-1	TGCGCCAGCAGCCAAGATATGTGTGAGCAGTTCTTC	CASSQDMCEQFF
TRBJ1-6	-	-	TRBV12-3/TRBV12-4	TGTGCCAGCAGGGAGGGGATTTGGAATTCACCCCTCCACTTT	CASREGIWNSPLHF
TRBJ1-1	TRBD1	many	TRBV5-1	TGCGCCAGCAGCTCCGGACAGGGACTTTCCGAAGCTTTCTTT	CASSSGQGLSEAFF
TRBJ1-2	TRBD1	-	TRBV5-1	TGCGCCAGCAGACAAGGGGACAGTAACTATGGCTACACCTTC	CASRQGDSNYGYTF
TRBJ1-1	TRBD1	few	TRBV7-9	TGTGCCAGCAGCCCCGACAGGGAGAACACTGAAGCTTTCTTT	CASSPDRENTEAFF
TRBJ2-1	-	-	TRBV6-6	TGTGCCAGCGGACACAGGGACAATGAGCAGTTCTTC	CASGHRDNEQFF
TRBJ2-7	-	many	TRBV7-2	TGTGCCAGCAGCGACTTCCCCTACGAGCAGTACTTC	CASSDFPYEQYF
TRBJ2-1	-	many	TRBV3-1	TGTGCCAGCAGTCGTTCGGGGTTGGACAATGAGCAGTTCTTC	CASSRSGLDNEQFF
TRBJ2-6	-	-	TRBV2	TGTGCCAGCAGTGTCGACAGTGCTGGGGCCAACGTCCTGACTTTC	CASSVDSAGANVLTF
TRBJ1-5	-	-	TRBV6-2/TRBV6-3	TGTGCCAGCAGTTACTTTGCAATCCGGCCCCAGCATTTT	CASSYFAIRPQHF
TRBJ2-3	TRBD2	many	TRBV20-1	TGCAGTGCTTCCCCTCTAGCGGGGAAAACAGATACGCAGTATTTT	CSASPLAGKTDTQYF
TRBJ1-4	-	few	TRBV7-9	TGTGCCAGCAGGCTATATGAAAAACTGTTTTTT	CASRLYEKLFF
TRBJ2-1	-	-	TRBV27	TGTGCCAGCAGTGACACCGTAAATGAGCAGTTCTTC	CASSDTVNEQFF
TRBJ2-3	-	-	TRBV6-2/TRBV6-3	TGTGCCAGCAGGAAACCTCCTGGACTGGACGGCACAGATACGCAGTATTTT	CASRKPPGLDGTDTQYF
TRBJ2-7	TRBD1	many	TRBV7-2	TGTGCCAGCAGCGCCTACAGGGGAAGGATCGAGCAGTACTTC	CASSAYRGRIEQYF
TRBJ1-1	-	-	TRBV28	TGTGCCAGCAGTTTTTGGGATAGGAACACTGAAGCTTTCTTT	CASSFWDRNTEAFF